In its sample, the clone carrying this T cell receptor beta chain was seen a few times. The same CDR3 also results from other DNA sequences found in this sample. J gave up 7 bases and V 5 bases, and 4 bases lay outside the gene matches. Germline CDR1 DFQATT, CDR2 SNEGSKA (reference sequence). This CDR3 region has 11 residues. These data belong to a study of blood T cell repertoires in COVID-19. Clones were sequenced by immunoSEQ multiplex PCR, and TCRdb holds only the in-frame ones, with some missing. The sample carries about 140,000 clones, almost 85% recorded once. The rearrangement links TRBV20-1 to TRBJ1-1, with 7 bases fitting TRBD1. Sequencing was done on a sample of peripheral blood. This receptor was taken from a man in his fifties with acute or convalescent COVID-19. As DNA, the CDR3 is TGCAGTGCTGAGGGACAGCGTGAAGCTTTCTTT. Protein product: CSAEGQREAFF.